One sample yielded the 5 T cell receptor beta chains listed below, sequenced in a study of identical twins. Using its own MiXCR run on the 5' RACE reads, TCRdb lists one record per CDR3 protein. The data hold under 1 million distinct CDR3 sequences, with 9% to 15% observed a single time. The same data also went into a second study, on yellow fever vaccine responses in identical twins.

The sample consisted of PBMCs. The receptors shown here come from a young woman in good health.

The chain uses TRBV28 and TRBJ2-7; TRBD1 might be the D (6 bases). V was cut by 4 bases and J by 3 bases, with 13 bases left in between. Germline lookup yields CDR1 MDHEN and CDR2 SYDVKM. This CDR3 comprises 14 residues. The CDR3 DNA reads as TGTGCCAGCAGTTCCATCGACAGGTTCTACGAGCAGTACTTC. Translation gives CASSSIDRFYEQYF.

The rearrangement joins TRBV12-3 or TRBV12-4 to TRBJ2-1, with 11 bases that match TRBD2. The CDR3 contains 16 residues. With 2 bases clipped from V and 8 bases from J, the junction kept 8 bases outside the gene matches. CDR3 loop: CASSLRGTSGVDEQFF. Written as DNA, the CDR3 is TGTGCCAGCAGTTTACGAGGGACTAGCGGTGTCGATGAGCAGTTCTTC.

The gene calls are TRBV20-1 and TRBJ2-1, with 15 bases identical to TRBD2. After removal of 2 bases from V and 7 bases from J, the junction contained 6 bases not matched to a gene. The germline V gene has CDR1 DFQATT and CDR2 SNEGSKA (reference sequence). CDR3 length: 16 amino acids. The CDR3: CSARPPGLAGGNEQFF. The CDR3 DNA reads TGCAGTGCTAGACCTCCCGGACTAGCGGGAGGGAATGAGCAGTTCTTC.

The rearrangement uses TRBV7-9 and TRBJ1-6; 7 bases map to TRBD1. Germline V gene sequence: CDR1 SEHNR, CDR2 FQNEAQ (reference sequence). The CDR3 contains 16 residues. V was pared by 6 bases and J by 8 bases, with 13 bases of the junction left unmatched. CDR3 nucleotide sequence: TGTGCCAGCAGTCATATAACAGGGGAGAGAGATTCACCCCTCCACTTT. This gives the protein CASSHITGERDSPLHF.

V gene TRBV6-1 combines with J gene TRBJ1-1, with 7 bases identical to TRBD1. Looked up from germline, CDR1 is MNHNS and CDR2 is SASEGT. The CDR3 is made up of 15 amino acids. The trim removed 7 bases at V and 2 bases at J, leaving 10 bases unmatched. The CDR3 nucleotides are TGTGCCAGCACAGGACAGGTGGGATCAAACACTGAAGCTTTCTTT. Protein product: CASTGQVGSNTEAFF.